This TCR beta chain emerged from a study of shared clonotypes between healthy human individuals. Only in-frame clones appear in the TCRdb table, and some are missing; sequencing was by immunoSEQ multiplex PCR. This sample yields millions of clones, of which about 92% are seen a single time; roughly 0.13% belongs to the top ten. V lost 5 bases, J lost 1 base, and 8 bases lay in between. This CDR3 contains 13 residues. Germline V CDR1 and CDR2: SGHNT, YYREEE (reference sequence). This clone was observed a single time. Sequencing used naive CD4+ T cells sorted from blood. The subset here: CD45RA+ positively selected. The chain combines TRBV5-4 with TRBJ2-3; D possibly corresponds to TRBD1 (6 bases). This receptor was taken from a man between 18 and 35 years old in good health. The CDR3 here is CASREGGTDTQYF. DNA of the CDR3: TGTGCCAGCAGAGAGGGGGGCACAGATACGCAGTATTTT.